This TCR beta chain was sequenced for a study of read filtering for tumor transcriptome and immune sequencing. Study in general: Whole-transcriptome libraries were prepared after DNase treatment. IR-seq gave about 3.5 to 11 million TCR reads per sample; RNA-seq gave about 80 to 1,300.

In its sample, this clonotype was seen many times. This library used 300 to 500 ng RNA and molecular barcoded adaptors spanning alpha/delta and beta/gamma chains. Each CDR3 protein gets one entry after TCRdb re-called the reads with MiXCR. Of 35,000 to 40,000 distinct CDR3 sequences in the sample, about an eighth were seen once. Sample: a population of CD138-negative cells sorted from bone marrow. The TCR sequence derives from a donor over 35 with multiple myeloma.

DNA for the CDR3: TGTGCCAGCAGCTTGCGGGGGAGGGCCTTCAATGAGCAGTTCTTC. This gives the protein CASSLRGRAFNEQFF. The chain joins TRBV5-5 to TRBJ2-1, with 7 positions matching TRBD2. The CDR3 loop spans 15 amino acids. J gave up 6 bases and V 1 base, and 7 bases lay outside the gene matches. The germline V gene encodes CDR1 SGHKS and CDR2 YYEKEE (reference sequence).